This T cell receptor beta chain originates from a study of blood T cells in healthy people across ages. Study results and caveats: Long-lived donors exceeded aged donors in naive CD4+ cells and diversity.

A sample-barcoded 5' primer and a J-beta primer mix were used in a second PCR of roughly 7 to 11 cycles. Tagging of each cDNA molecule was performed by a template-switch adaptor with 12 random nucleotides. Paired-end reads containing CDR3 totaled no fewer than 3 million for each sample. Via MiXCR, TCRdb re-called the 5' RACE reads, giving one row per CDR3 protein. Here the sample spans just under 550,000 distinct CDR3 sequences, around 24% being singletons. With regard to this clonotype: Its cognate antigen is unknown.

CDR3 length: 16 amino acids. Germline CDR1 and CDR2: SGHRS and YFSETQ. V gave up 0 bases and J gave up 3 bases, with 16 bases separating them. These data were also reused for a study on T cells of mothers and their children. This second report adds: Each child gave 2.5 million to 3.5 million TCR beta CDR3 reads (each mother, over 9.5 million).

The chain couples TRBV5-1 to TRBJ2-7; TRBD2 might be the D (6 bases). The clonotype originates from a boy younger than 18 in good health. Sequenced material: blood. The CDR3 coding sequence is TGCGCCAGCAGCTTGGTGGGCGGGGACGGCGGCTACGAGCAGTACTTC. Residues: CASSLVGGDGGYEQYF.